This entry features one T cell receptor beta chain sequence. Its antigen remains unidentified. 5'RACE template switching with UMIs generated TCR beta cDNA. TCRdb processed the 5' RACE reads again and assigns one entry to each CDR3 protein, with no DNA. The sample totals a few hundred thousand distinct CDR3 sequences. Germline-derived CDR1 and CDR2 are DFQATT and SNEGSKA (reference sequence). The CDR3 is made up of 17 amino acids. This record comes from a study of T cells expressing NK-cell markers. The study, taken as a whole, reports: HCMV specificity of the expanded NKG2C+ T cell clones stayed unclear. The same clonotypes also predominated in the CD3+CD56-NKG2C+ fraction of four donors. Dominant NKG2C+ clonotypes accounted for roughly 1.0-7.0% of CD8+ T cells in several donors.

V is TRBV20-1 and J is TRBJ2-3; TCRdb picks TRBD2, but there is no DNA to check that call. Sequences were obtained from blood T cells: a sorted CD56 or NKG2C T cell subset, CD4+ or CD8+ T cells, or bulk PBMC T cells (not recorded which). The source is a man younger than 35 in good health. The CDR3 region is CSARGPNSGWGGDTQYF.